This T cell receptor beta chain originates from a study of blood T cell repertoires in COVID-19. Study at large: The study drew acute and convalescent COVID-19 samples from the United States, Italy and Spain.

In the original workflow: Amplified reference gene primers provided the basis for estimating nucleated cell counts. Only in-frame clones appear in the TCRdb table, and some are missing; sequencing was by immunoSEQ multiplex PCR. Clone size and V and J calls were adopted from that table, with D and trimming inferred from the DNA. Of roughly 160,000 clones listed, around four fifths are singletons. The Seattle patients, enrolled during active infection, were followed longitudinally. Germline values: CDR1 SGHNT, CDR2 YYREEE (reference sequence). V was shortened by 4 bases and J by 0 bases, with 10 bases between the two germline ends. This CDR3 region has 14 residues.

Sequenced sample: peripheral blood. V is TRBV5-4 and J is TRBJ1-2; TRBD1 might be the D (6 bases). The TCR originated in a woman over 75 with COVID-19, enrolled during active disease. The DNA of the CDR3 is TGTGCCAGCAGCCAAGACAGGACTAACTATGGCTACACCTTC. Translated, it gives CASSQDRTNYGYTF.